This T cell receptor beta chain was retrieved from a study of OX40 agonist ivuxolimab in advanced cancers. Study results and limitations: A proportion of nonresponders additionally exhibited low normalized T-cell clonal expansion.

From germline, CDR1 is SGHNT and CDR2 YYREEE (reference sequence). The V and J ends lost 2 bases and 6 bases respectively, with 12 bases between them. CDR3 length: 13 residues. Some clones are missing from TCRdb's copy, which holds only in-frame ones; the method was immunoSEQ multiplex PCR. Of tens of thousands of clones in the sample, roughly 86% were seen once. In this sample, this clone turned up a few times. As yet, its antigen is unknown. V usage is TRBV5-4 and J usage is TRBJ2-7, with D maybe TRBD1 (6 bases). This receptor was taken from an adult with an advanced solid tumor such as melanoma, head and neck, liver or kidney cancer. Sequencing was performed on CD4+ or CD8+ T cells sorted from blood, taken in a trial of the OX40 agonist ivuxolimab. CDR3 loop: CASSFGGAGEQYF. DNA for the CDR3: TGTGCCAGCAGCTTTGGGGGCGCGGGCGAGCAGTACTTC.